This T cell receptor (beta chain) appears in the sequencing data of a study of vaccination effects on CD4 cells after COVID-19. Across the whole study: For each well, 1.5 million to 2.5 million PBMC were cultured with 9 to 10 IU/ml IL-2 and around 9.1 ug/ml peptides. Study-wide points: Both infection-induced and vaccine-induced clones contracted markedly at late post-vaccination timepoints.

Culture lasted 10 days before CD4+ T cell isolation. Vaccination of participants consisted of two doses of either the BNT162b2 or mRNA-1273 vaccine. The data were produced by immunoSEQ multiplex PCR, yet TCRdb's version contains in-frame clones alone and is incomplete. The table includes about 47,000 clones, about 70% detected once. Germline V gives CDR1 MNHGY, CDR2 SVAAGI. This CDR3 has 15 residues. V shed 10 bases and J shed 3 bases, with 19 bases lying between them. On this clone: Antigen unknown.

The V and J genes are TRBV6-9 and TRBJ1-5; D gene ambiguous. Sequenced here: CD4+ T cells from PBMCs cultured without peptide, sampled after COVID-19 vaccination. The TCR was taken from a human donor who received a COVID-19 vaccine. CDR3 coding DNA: TGTGCCACCGATCATTCACCGGACTACAATCAGCCCCAGCATTTT. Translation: CATDHSPDYNQPQHF.